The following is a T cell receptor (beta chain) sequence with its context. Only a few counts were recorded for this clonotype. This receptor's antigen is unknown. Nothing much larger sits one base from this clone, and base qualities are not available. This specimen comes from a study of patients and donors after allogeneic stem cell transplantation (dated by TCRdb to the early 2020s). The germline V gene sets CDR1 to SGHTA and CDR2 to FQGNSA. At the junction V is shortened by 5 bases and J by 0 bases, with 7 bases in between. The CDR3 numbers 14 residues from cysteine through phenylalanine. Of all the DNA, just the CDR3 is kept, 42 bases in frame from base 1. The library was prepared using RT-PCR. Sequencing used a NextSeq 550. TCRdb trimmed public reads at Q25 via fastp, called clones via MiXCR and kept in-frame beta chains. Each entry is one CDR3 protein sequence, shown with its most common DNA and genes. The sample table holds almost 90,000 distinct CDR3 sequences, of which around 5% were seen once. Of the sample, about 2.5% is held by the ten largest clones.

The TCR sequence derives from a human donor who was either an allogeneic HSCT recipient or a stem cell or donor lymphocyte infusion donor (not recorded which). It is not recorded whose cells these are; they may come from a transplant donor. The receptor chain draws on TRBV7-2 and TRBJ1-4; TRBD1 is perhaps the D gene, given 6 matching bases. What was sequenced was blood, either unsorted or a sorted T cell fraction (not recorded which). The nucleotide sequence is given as TGTGCCAGCAGCCAGGGGTCAACTAATGAAAAACTGTTTTTT. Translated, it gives CASSQGSTNEKLFF.